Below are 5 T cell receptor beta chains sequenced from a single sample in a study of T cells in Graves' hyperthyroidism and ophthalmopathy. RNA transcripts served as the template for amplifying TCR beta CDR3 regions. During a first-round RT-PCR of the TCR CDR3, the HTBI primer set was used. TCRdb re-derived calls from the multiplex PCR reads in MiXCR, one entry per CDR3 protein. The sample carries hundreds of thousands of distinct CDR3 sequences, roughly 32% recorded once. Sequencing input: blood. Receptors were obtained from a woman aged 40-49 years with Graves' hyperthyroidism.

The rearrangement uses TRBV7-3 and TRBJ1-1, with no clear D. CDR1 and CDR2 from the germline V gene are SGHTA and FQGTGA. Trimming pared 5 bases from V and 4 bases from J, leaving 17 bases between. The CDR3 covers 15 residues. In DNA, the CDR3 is TGTGCCAGCAGCCCGTGGCACGGGGTGGGCACTGAAGCTTTCTTT. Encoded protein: CASSPWHGVGTEAFF.

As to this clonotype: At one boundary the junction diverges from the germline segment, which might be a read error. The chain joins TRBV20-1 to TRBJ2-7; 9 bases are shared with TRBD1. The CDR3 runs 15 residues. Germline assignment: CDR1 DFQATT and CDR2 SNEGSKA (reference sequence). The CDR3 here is CSARGQGEVTGELYF. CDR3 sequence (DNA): TGCAGTGCTAGAGGACAGGGGGAAGTCACCGGGGAGCTGTACTTC.

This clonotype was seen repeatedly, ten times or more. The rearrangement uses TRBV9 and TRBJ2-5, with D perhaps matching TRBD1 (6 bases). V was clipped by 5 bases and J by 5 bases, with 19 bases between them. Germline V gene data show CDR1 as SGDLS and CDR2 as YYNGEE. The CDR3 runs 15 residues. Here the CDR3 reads CASSARWGPGETQYF. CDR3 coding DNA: TGTGCCAGCAGTGCCCGCTGGGGGCCAGGGGAGACCCAGTACTTC.

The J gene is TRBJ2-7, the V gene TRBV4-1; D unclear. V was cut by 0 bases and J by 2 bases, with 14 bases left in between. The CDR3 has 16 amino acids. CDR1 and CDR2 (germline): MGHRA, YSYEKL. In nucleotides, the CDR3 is TGCGCCAGCAGCCAAGACCGGCAAGGCCTAACCTACGAGCAGTACTTC. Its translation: CASSQDRQGLTYEQYF.

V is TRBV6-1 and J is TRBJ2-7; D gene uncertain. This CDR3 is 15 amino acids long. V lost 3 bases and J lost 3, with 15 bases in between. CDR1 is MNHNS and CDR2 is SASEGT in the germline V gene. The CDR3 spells CASSDLKNKGYEQYF. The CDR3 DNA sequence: TGTGCCAGCAGTGATTTAAAGAACAAGGGCTACGAGCAGTACTTC.